This T cell receptor beta chain was obtained from a study of cytomegalovirus exposure and HLA in healthy donors. Study results and caveats: Common viral pathogens seemed to be connected with several of the most significant clusters, according to a later analysis. Earlier analysis looked at TCR beta V segments, and most were productive about 90% or about 30% of the time. A later analysis showed TCR association rates differing by HLA locus, peaking at DRB1 and lowest at HLA-C.

The PCR contained 60 Vbeta and 13 Jbeta primers. Data came from immunoSEQ multiplex PCR; TCRdb stores just in-frame clones and leaves some out. Of 60,000 to 65,000 clones in the sample, more than 70% were seen once. While unrecorded immune exposures were likely, the donors were nominally healthy when sampled. On this clone: The antigen is undetermined.

What was sequenced was PBMCs. This sequence originates from a man between 45 and 60 years old in good health and CMV-seropositive.

DNA of the CDR3: TGCAGCGTTGGGGACAGGGGCGAGCAGTACTTC. This codes for CSVGDRGEQYF. The J gene is TRBJ2-7, the V gene TRBV29-1, with 10 positions matching TRBD1. There are 11 residues in the CDR3. Germline CDR1 reads SQVTM; CDR2 reads ANQGSEA. V was pared by 4 bases and J by 6 bases, with 0 bases of the junction left unmatched.